The clone carrying this T cell receptor beta chain has a count of ten or more. V was trimmed by 6 bases and J by 5 bases, leaving 13 bases between them. CDR1 and CDR2 from the germline V gene are SGHDN and FVKESK. This CDR3 is 13 amino acids long. The sample originates from a study of T cells in Graves' hyperthyroidism and ophthalmopathy. Template material for amplifying TCR beta CDR3 regions consisted of RNA transcripts. During a first-round RT-PCR of the TCR CDR3, the HTBI primer set was used. TCRdb passed the multiplex PCR reads through MiXCR, listing each CDR3 protein once. Of roughly 740,000 distinct CDR3 sequences in the sample, over 15% were seen once.

This chain uses TRBV14 with TRBJ2-5, with D perhaps TRBD1 (6 bases). This sequence was found in a man younger than 35 with Graves' hyperthyroidism. The sequenced sample was blood. This chain's CDR3 is CASRSTGLETQYF. Here the CDR3 DNA reads TGTGCCAGCAGGTCTACAGGGTTGGAGACCCAGTACTTC.